Below are 14 T cell receptor beta chains sequenced from a single sample in a study of cytomegalovirus exposure and HLA in healthy donors. A multiplex PCR was run with 60 Vbeta primers and 13 Jbeta primers. Clones were sequenced by immunoSEQ multiplex PCR, and TCRdb holds only the in-frame ones, with some missing. Among roughly 110,000 clones listed, 67% were seen once. Sequencing was carried out using PBMCs. All receptors derive from a man between 18 and 29 years old in good health and CMV-seropositive.

The gene calls are TRBV5-6 and TRBJ1-1; TRBD1 might be the D (6 bases). Trimming stripped 0 bases from V and 0 bases from J, with 9 bases between. There are 15 residues in the CDR3. CDR1 is SGHDT and CDR2 is YYEEEE in the germline V gene. The CDR3 reads CASSLGRGMNTEAFF. CDR3 DNA: TGTGCCAGCAGCTTGGGCAGGGGTATGAACACTGAAGCTTTCTTT.

Regarding this clone: A far larger clone is a single base away, which makes a read error likely. The chain links TRBV6-6 to TRBJ2-3; perhaps TRBD1 as D (6 bases). Germline assignment: CDR1 MNHNY and CDR2 SVGAGI (reference sequence). This CDR3 comprises 13 residues. The V end lost 6 bases, the J end lost 2 bases, and 9 bases lay between the germline ends. Here the CDR3 DNA reads TGTGCCAGCAGGGACAGAGTCACAGATACGCAGTATTTT. It specifies CASRDRVTDTQYF.

With respect to this clone: The sample holds other DNA sequences that translate to the same CDR3. The V call is TRBV18, the J call TRBJ1-1; D possibly corresponds to TRBD1 (6 bases). Germline V gene lookup returns CDR1 KGHSH and CDR2 LQKENI. The germline V and J ends were trimmed by 0 bases and 2 bases, with 10 bases remaining between them. The CDR3 covers 15 residues. The CDR3 coding sequence is TGTGCCAGCTCACCACCTGGACAGATCAACACTGAAGCTTTCTTT. Translating it yields CASSPPGQINTEAFF.

The chain links TRBV7-9 to TRBJ2-3; 14 nucleotides align to TRBD2. There are 19 residues in the CDR3. Germline assignment: CDR1 SEHNR and CDR2 FQNEAQ (reference sequence). V trimming: 5 bases; J trimming: 2 bases; junction bases outside the gene matches: 12. The CDR3 bases are TGTGCCAGCAGCCACCCGACTAGCGGGGGGGCCCCCCCCACAGATACGCAGTATTTT. As protein: CASSHPTSGGAPPTDTQYF.

The gene calls are TRBV7-2 and TRBJ2-2; perhaps TRBD2 as D (5 bases). The CDR3 covers 13 residues. CDR1 is SGHTA and CDR2 is FQGNSA in the germline V gene. V was trimmed by 5 bases and J by 13 bases, leaving 17 bases between them. This CDR3 is CASSPWKNRGLFF. The CDR3 region has the DNA TGTGCCAGCAGCCCGTGGAAAAACCGGGGGCTGTTTTTT.

There are a few counts of this clone. V is TRBV10-1 and J is TRBJ2-6; D may be TRBD2 (6 bases). Germline V gene lookup returns CDR1 WNHNN and CDR2 SYGVQD (reference sequence). V dropped 7 bases and J dropped 0 bases, with 25 bases sitting between them. The CDR3 contains 20 residues. This CDR3 reads CASMGLHSSDPSSGANVLTF. The CDR3 DNA reads as TGCGCCAGCATGGGACTCCACTCGAGCGACCCGAGCTCTGGGGCCAACGTCCTGACTTTC.

This chain links TRBV2 with TRBJ1-5, with D hard to call. Germline CDR1 SNHLY, CDR2 FYNNEI. V dropped 5 bases and J dropped 4 bases, with 12 bases sitting between them. The CDR3 is made up of 14 amino acids. Here the CDR3 DNA reads TGTGCCAGCAGTCGAGAGAGCCTTAATCAGCCCCAGCATTTT. This sequence encodes CASSRESLNQPQHF.

The gene calls are TRBV7-9 and TRBJ2-4; D might be TRBD1 (6 bases). This CDR3 spans 13 amino acids. Germline CDR1 reads SEHNR; CDR2 reads FQNEAQ (reference sequence). Between the trimmed V and J ends, which lost 1 base and 7 bases, there was a span of 8 bases. This CDR3 is CASSLDDRNIQYF. CDR3 DNA: TGTGCCAGCAGCTTAGATGACAGGAACATTCAGTACTTC.

There are a few counts of this clone. This rearrangement joins TRBV29-1 to TRBJ2-7; the D gene is possibly TRBD1 (6 bases). Deletions cut 4 bases from V and 1 base from J, with 8 bases between. In germline, CDR1 is SQVTM, CDR2 ANQGSEA. This CDR3 spans 12 amino acids. The CDR3 region is CSVATGSYEQYV. In DNA, the CDR3 is TGCAGCGTTGCCACAGGGTCCTACGAGCAGTACGTC.

This sequence joins TRBV28 and TRBJ1-6; TRBD1 matches at 10 bases. The CDR3 is 17 amino acids. In germline, CDR1 is MDHEN, CDR2 SYDVKM. Germline trimming cut 1 base from V and 9 bases from J; bases unmatched to any gene: 9. CDR3 loop: CASSLFFSGQGTSPLHF. CDR3 nucleotides: TGTGCCAGCAGTTTATTTTTTTCGGGACAGGGGACTTCACCCCTCCACTTT. Full variable domain (rest looked up from reference TRBV28 and TRBJ1-6): DVKVTQSSRYLVKRTGEKVFLECVQDMDHENMFWYRQDPGLGLRLIYFSYDVKMKEKGDIPEGYSVSREKKERFSLILESASTNQTSMYLCASSLFFSGQGTSPLHFGNGTRLTVT.

This clone was detected only once. This chain uses TRBV12-5 with TRBJ1-1; 7 nucleotides align to TRBD1. J gave up 3 bases and V 5 bases, and 18 bases lay outside the gene matches. The CDR3 runs 18 residues. Per the germline V gene, CDR1 is LGHNT and CDR2 is FRNRAP. CDR3 nucleotide sequence: TGTGCTAGTGGTGCCGGAATGAAGGACAGGAATTTGGACACTGAAGCTTTCTTT. Its protein is CASGAGMKDRNLDTEAFF.

The chain employs TRBV15 and TRBJ2-4, with 10 positions matching TRBD1. The germline gives CDR1 LNHNV, CDR2 YYDKDF (reference sequence). The V segment lost 5 bases and the J segment 6 bases; nucleotides outside the gene matches: 10. The CDR3 extends over 16 amino acids. The CDR3: CATSRTTDRGLNIQYF. The CDR3, as DNA: TGTGCCACCAGCCGGACGACCGACAGGGGGCTAAACATTCAGTACTTC.

J is TRBJ1-3 and V is TRBV6-5; D not resolved. The germline V gene encodes CDR1 MNHEY and CDR2 SVGAGI. The CDR3 has 14 amino acids. The V gene lost 4 bases and the J gene lost 2 bases, with 9 bases spanning the gap. This chain's CDR3 is CASSFLYPGNTIYF. CDR3 sequence (DNA): TGTGCCAGCAGTTTTCTATACCCTGGAAACACCATATATTTT.

The chain has TRBV19 and TRBJ1-1; possibly TRBD1 for D (6 bases). CDR1 is LNHDA, CDR2 SQIVND, per germline (reference sequence). Deletions cut 6 bases from V and 0 bases from J, with 23 bases between. The CDR3 consists of 18 residues. The CDR3 DNA reads as TGTGCCAGTAGCTCAGACGGGGCCAGGGGAAAGGTGAACACTGAAGCTTTCTTT. Its translation is CASSSDGARGKVNTEAFF.